This TCR beta chain originates from a study of blood T cells in healthy people across ages. Study-wide points: Samples with more naive T cells showed higher observed beta diversity.

A second roughly 7 to 11 cycle PCR used barcoded and J-beta primers. One entry per CDR3 protein results from TCRdb running MiXCR on the 5' RACE reads. The sample lists around 750,000 distinct CDR3 sequences, around half occurring once. The CDR3 consists of 13 residues. Germline V gives CDR1 SNHLY, CDR2 FYNNEI. V was clipped by 6 bases and J by 14 bases, with 21 bases between them. The table lists this clonotype with many counts. The antigen is not known. Sequenced sample: blood. This chain connects TRBV2 to TRBJ2-3, with D possibly being TRBD2 (6 bases). The receptor was isolated from an elderly man in good health. For the CDR3, the DNA is TGTGCCAGCAGCTCCCTTGCCGCGGGATACGCGTATTTT. It specifies CASSSLAAGYAYF.